Shown below are 9 T cell receptor beta chains from a single sample sequenced in a study of cytomegalovirus exposure and HLA in healthy donors. PCR employed 60 Vbeta and 13 Jbeta primers. Assay: immunoSEQ multiplex PCR; the TCRdb copy retains only in-frame clones and omits some. The top ten clones hold 4.8% of a sample with approximately 160,000 clones, under 90% of them seen once. Material: PBMCs. These receptors originate from a man younger than 35 in good health and CMV-seronegative.

This sequence joins TRBV7-8 and TRBJ1-5; D remains ambiguous. V was cut by 1 base and J by 9 bases, with 13 bases left in between. The CDR3 totals 14 residues. Germline V gene lookup returns CDR1 SGHVS and CDR2 FQNEAQ. The CDR3 region is CASSLERERSPQHF. CDR3 nucleotide sequence: TGTGCCAGCAGCTTAGAGAGGGAACGATCGCCCCAGCATTTT.

The chain employs TRBV25-1 and TRBJ2-1, with D perhaps matching TRBD2 (6 bases). Germline CDR1 is MGHDK and CDR2 is SYGVNS. V lost 2 bases to trimming and J lost 6 bases, with 14 bases between them. The length of the CDR3 is 15 residues. The CDR3 coding sequence is TGTGCCAGCAGTGAAGCGGGGAGAATTCCCAATGAGCAGTTCTTC. It codes for CASSEAGRIPNEQFF.

The chain joins TRBV10-3 to TRBJ2-1; D call uncertain. The germline CDR1 and CDR2 sequences are ENHRY and SYGVKD. V lost 0 bases to trimming and J lost 9 bases, with 9 bases between them. This CDR3 is built from 13 residues. The CDR3 sequence is CAISESHRSEQFF. The CDR3 DNA follows: TGTGCCATCAGTGAGTCGCATAGGAGTGAGCAGTTCTTC.

The J gene is TRBJ2-1, the V gene TRBV7-3; TRBD2 aligns across 8 bases. V shed 0 bases and J 6 bases; nucleotides not matched to a gene: 7. This CDR3 has 16 amino acids. Germline V gene sequence: CDR1 SGHTA, CDR2 FQGTGA. CDR3 in amino acids: CASSLTPGGRINEQFF. Here the CDR3 DNA reads TGTGCCAGCAGCTTAACTCCGGGGGGGCGGATCAATGAGCAGTTCTTC. Together with reference TRBV7-3 and TRBJ2-1, the CDR3 gives the full variable domain: GAGVSQTPSNKVTEKGKYVELRCDPISGHTALYWYRQSLGQGPEFLIYFQGTGAADDSGLPNDRFFAVRPEGSVSTLKIQRTERGDSAVYLCASSLTPGGRINEQFFGPGTRLTVL.

The rearrangement uses TRBV5-8 and TRBJ1-6; D uncertain. This CDR3 has 14 residues. Trimming left V 6 bases short and J 7 bases short, with 14 bases between. Germline CDR1 and CDR2: SGHTS and YDEGEE. DNA of the CDR3: TGTGCCAGCACCACCCTCGTCGGGAATTCACCCCTCCACTTT. Translated, it gives CASTTLVGNSPLHF.

The J gene is TRBJ1-5, the V gene TRBV19, with TRBD1 as a possible D gene (5 bases). The length of the CDR3 is 16 residues. The germline CDR1 and CDR2 sequences are LNHDA and SQIVND (reference sequence). With 3 bases removed from V and 3 bases from J, the gap between germline ends came to 15 bases. CDR3 sequence reads: CASSMGGGRFNQPQHF. CDR3 sequence (DNA): TGTGCCAGTAGTATGGGGGGAGGGCGGTTCAATCAGCCCCAGCATTTT.

The chain links TRBV4-1 to TRBJ2-4; 7 nucleotides align to TRBD1. Germline V gene data show CDR1 as MGHRA and CDR2 as YSYEKL. Losses at the gene ends were 1 base for V and 1 base for J; bases not matched to a gene: 4. The CDR3 is 16 residues long. The CDR3 spells CASSQGQGGAKNIQYF. Written as DNA, the CDR3 is TGCGCCAGCAGCCAAGGACAGGGCGGGGCCAAAAACATTCAGTACTTC.

This chain links TRBV28 with TRBJ1-3; possibly TRBD1 for D (5 bases). Germline values: CDR1 MDHEN, CDR2 SYDVKM. Trimming cost V 4 bases and J 4 bases, with 17 bases left between them. The CDR3 consists of 16 residues. The CDR3 sequence is CASSSGGGSAGNTIYF. CDR3 DNA: TGTGCCAGCAGTTCCGGGGGGGGATCTGCGGGAAACACCATATATTTT.

This chain joins TRBV7-9 and TRBJ2-7; no clear D gene. This CDR3 has 15 amino acids. The germline gives CDR1 SEHNR, CDR2 FQNEAQ (reference sequence). The V end lost 0 bases, the J end lost 0 bases, and 9 bases lay between the germline ends. The CDR3 loop reads CASSLALSTSYEQYF. The CDR3 DNA reads as TGTGCCAGCAGCTTAGCGCTCTCTACCTCCTACGAGCAGTACTTC.